Following are 11 T cell receptor beta chains from one sample sequenced in a study of identical twins. A single record per CDR3 protein comes from TCRdb applying MiXCR to the 5' RACE reads. The table includes more than 200,000 distinct CDR3 sequences, approximately 9% detected once. Sequencing was performed on memory (CD45RO+) T cells sorted from blood. The receptors come from a woman aged 18-35 years in good health.

This clonotype has a handful of counts. V gene TRBV20-1 combines with J gene TRBJ2-7; possibly TRBD1 for D (5 bases). Germline CDR1 and CDR2: DFQATT and SNEGSKA (reference sequence). The V gene lost 3 bases and the J gene lost 0 bases, with 12 bases spanning the gap. CDR3 length: 14 residues. CDR3 in amino acids: CSASPQGSSYEQYF. CDR3 nucleotide sequence: TGCAGTGCTAGCCCCCAGGGAAGCTCCTACGAGCAGTACTTC.

This clonotype was seen a handful of times. The chain's CDR3 is CASSLRQGLYEQYF. The CDR3 nucleotides are TGTGCCAGCAGCTTACGACAGGGCCTCTACGAGCAGTACTTC. The rearrangement uses TRBV5-6 and TRBJ2-7; 7 nucleotides line up with TRBD1. Germline CDR1 SGHDT, CDR2 YYEEEE. The CDR3 has 14 amino acids. The V gene end was trimmed by 2 bases and the J gene end by 3 bases; junction bases not matched to a gene: 5. The full variable domain, rest sourced from reference TRBV5-6 and TRBJ2-7, is DAGVTQSPTHLIKTRGQQVTLRCSPKSGHDTVSWYQQALGQGPQFIFQYYEEEERQRGNFPDRFSGHQFPNYSSELNVNALLLGDSALYLCASSLRQGLYEQYFGPGTRLTVT.

This clonotype was recorded a few times. The V call is TRBV12-3 or TRBV12-4, the J call TRBJ2-5, with D maybe TRBD2 (6 bases). The CDR3 sequence is 16 residues long. Trimming cost V 6 bases and J 1 base, with 18 bases left between them. CDR3 bases: TGTGCCAGCAGGCCTGGGGGGAAGTGGGGCCAAGAGACCCAGTACTTC. Translating it yields CASRPGGKWGQETQYF.

This clonotype occurred many times. The rearrangement uses TRBV20-1 and TRBJ2-1, with D tentatively TRBD1 (6 bases). The CDR3 is 16 amino acids. Per germline, CDR1 DFQATT and CDR2 SNEGSKA (reference sequence). V gave up 5 bases and J gave up 1 base, with 18 bases separating them. The CDR3 protein is CSAPPLTGRSYNEQFF. CDR3 bases: TGCAGTGCTCCGCCCCTGACAGGCCGGTCCTACAATGAGCAGTTCTTC.

The rearrangement joins TRBV20-1 to TRBJ2-2; 8 bases fit TRBD1. CDR1 and CDR2 (germline): DFQATT, SNEGSKA (reference sequence). This CDR3 is 13 amino acids long. V shed 3 bases, J shed 7 bases, and the junction held 4 bases outside the gene matches. The CDR3 region has the DNA TGCAGTGCTAGGACGGACAGGGACGGGGAGCTGTTTTTT. This gives the protein CSARTDRDGELFF.

This clonotype was recorded at least ten times. The rearrangement links TRBV18 to TRBJ2-1; D is possibly TRBD2 (5 bases). The CDR3 length is 15 residues. V lost 3 bases and J 2 bases, leaving 11 bases between the germline ends. Per the germline V gene, CDR1 is KGHSH and CDR2 is LQKENI. The CDR3 bases are TGTGCCAGCTCACCCCGCGGGTCCGCCTACAATGAGCAGTTCTTC. Translation gives CASSPRGSAYNEQFF.

This clonotype appeared a few times. CDR3 coding DNA: TGTGCCAGCGGCCGTGAGGCCTTCTACGAGCAGTACTTC. Its protein is CASGREAFYEQYF. This rearrangement joins TRBV6-1 to TRBJ2-7; D uncertain. The V and J ends lost 8 bases and 3 bases respectively, with 14 bases between them. Germline CDR1 MNHNS, CDR2 SASEGT. CDR3 size: 13 residues.

Ten or more counts support this clonotype. This chain connects TRBV10-1 to TRBJ2-1, with D maybe TRBD2 (6 bases). V lost 2 bases to trimming and J lost 10 bases, with 15 bases between them. The CDR3 covers 14 residues. CDR1 WNHNN and CDR2 SYGVQD come from the germline V gene (reference sequence). The CDR3, as DNA: TGCGCCAGCAGTGAGAAGGGTATAGCGGAGGAGCAGTTCTTC. Amino acids: CASSEKGIAEEQFF.

This clonotype was seen repeatedly, ten times or more. The genes are TRBV20-1 and TRBJ2-1; possibly TRBD2 for D (5 bases). This CDR3 is built from 15 residues. The germline CDR1 and CDR2 sequences are DFQATT and SNEGSKA (reference sequence). Deletions cut 2 bases from V and 9 bases from J, with 20 bases between. This CDR3 reads CSARKRSDRHIEQFF. The CDR3 DNA follows: TGCAGTGCTAGAAAGCGGAGCGACCGCCACATTGAGCAGTTCTTC.

This clonotype has only a few counts. V and J are TRBV11-3 and TRBJ2-1; D might be TRBD2 (6 bases). The germline V and J ends were trimmed by 2 bases and 3 bases, with 8 bases remaining between them. The CDR3 loop spans 14 amino acids. Germline-derived CDR1 and CDR2 are SGHNT and YENEEA. CDR3 nucleotides: TGTGCCAGCAGCTTAAGCGGGTACTACAATGAGCAGTTCTTC. Its translation: CASSLSGYYNEQFF.

The rearrangement uses TRBV19 and TRBJ2-7, with 7 nucleotides matching TRBD1. V gave up 5 bases and J gave up 6 bases; unmatched junction bases: 10. Germline V CDR1 and CDR2: LNHDA, SQIVND (reference sequence). This CDR3 spans 14 amino acids. Here the CDR3 DNA reads TGTGCCAGTAGTTCAAAGACAGGGACGGGCGAGCAGTACTTC. Its protein is CASSSKTGTGEQYF.